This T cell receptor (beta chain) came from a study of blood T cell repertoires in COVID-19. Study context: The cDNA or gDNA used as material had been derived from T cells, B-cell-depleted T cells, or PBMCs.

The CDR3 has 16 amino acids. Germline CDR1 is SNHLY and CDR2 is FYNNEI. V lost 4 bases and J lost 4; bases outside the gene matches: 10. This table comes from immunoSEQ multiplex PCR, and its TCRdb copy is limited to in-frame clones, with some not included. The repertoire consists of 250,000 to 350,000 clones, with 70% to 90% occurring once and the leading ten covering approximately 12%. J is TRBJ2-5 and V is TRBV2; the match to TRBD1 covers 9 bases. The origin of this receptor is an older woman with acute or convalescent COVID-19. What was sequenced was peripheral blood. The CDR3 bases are TGTGCCAGCAGTGCCACCGGGACAGGGAAGGGAGAGACCCAGTACTTC. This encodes CASSATGTGKGETQYF.